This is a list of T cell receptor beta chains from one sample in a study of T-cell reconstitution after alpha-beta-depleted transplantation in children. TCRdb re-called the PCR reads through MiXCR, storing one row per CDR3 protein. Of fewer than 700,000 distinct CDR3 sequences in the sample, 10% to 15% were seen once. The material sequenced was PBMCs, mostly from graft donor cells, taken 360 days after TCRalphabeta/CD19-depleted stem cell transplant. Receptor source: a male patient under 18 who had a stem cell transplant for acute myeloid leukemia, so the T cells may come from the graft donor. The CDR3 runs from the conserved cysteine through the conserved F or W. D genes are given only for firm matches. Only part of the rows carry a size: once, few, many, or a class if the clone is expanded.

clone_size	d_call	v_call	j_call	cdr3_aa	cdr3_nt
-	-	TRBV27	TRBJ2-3	CASSFGTGSTDTQYF	TGTGCCAGCAGTTTCGGAACCGGGTCTACAGATACGCAGTATTTT
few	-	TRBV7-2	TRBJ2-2	CASSLGTEVFF	TGTGCCAGCAGCTTAGGGACCGAGGTGTTTTTT
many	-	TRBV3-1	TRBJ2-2	CASSRRSSGELFF	TGTGCCAGCAGCCGTAGATCATCCGGGGAGCTGTTTTTT
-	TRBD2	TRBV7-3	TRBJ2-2	CASSFRGANTGELFF	TGTGCCAGCAGCTTCCGGGGGGCGAACACCGGGGAGCTGTTTTTT
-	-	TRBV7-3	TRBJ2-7	CASSINPGLRYEQYF	TGTGCCAGCAGCATCAACCCGGGACTTCGCTACGAGCAGTACTTC
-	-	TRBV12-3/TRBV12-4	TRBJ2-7	CASSPRSALGEQYF	TGTGCCAGCAGTCCTAGGAGCGCTCTGGGGGAGCAGTACTTC
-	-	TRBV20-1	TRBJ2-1	CSARDAGPLREQFF	TGCAGTGCTAGAGATGCCGGACCCCTAAGAGAGCAGTTCTTC
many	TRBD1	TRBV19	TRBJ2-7	CASSAGQGTYEQYF	TGTGCCAGCAGTGCCGGACAGGGAACTTACGAGCAGTACTTC
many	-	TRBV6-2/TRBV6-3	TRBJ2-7	CASRSGAYEQYF	TGTGCCAGCAGATCGGGGGCGTACGAGCAGTACTTC
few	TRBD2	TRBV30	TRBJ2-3	CAWSRRTSGSRWVTDTQYF	TGTGCCTGGAGTCGGCGGACTAGCGGGAGTAGATGGGTAACAGATACGCAGTATTTT
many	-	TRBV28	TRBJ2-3	CASSLGPAESTDTQYF	TGTGCCAGCAGTTTAGGCCCAGCGGAGAGCACAGATACGCAGTATTTT
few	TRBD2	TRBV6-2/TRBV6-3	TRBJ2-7	CASSYGSGRYDYEQYF	TGTGCCAGCAGTTACGGGAGCGGGAGGTACGACTACGAGCAGTACTTC
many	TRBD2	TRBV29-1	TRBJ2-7	CSVTGFGLAIQHSYEQYF	TGCAGCGTCACGGGGTTCGGACTAGCGATACAGCACTCCTACGAGCAGTACTTC
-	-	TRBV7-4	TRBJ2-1	CASSPRRAEQFF	TGTGCCAGCAGCCCTAGGCGGGCTGAGCAGTTCTTC
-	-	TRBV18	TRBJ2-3	CASSPWIRQDTQYF	TGTGCCAGCTCACCCTGGATACGTCAGGATACGCAGTATTTT
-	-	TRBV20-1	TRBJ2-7	CSAGGGWAYEQYF	TGCAGTGCGGGAGGGGGGTGGGCCTACGAGCAGTACTTC
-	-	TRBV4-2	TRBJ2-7	CASSQVLGQRSYEQYF	TGTGCCAGCAGCCAAGTCTTGGGGCAGAGATCCTACGAGCAGTACTTC
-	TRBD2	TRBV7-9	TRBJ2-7	CASSLAGGVPYEQYF	TGTGCCAGCAGCTTAGCGGGAGGGGTTCCTTACGAGCAGTACTTC
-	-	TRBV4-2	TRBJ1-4	CASSQETGTNEKLFF	TGTGCCAGCAGCCAAGAAACAGGGACTAATGAAAAACTGTTTTTT
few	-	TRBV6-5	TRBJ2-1	CASSYSRQPYNEQFF	TGTGCCAGCAGTTACTCGAGACAGCCCTACAATGAGCAGTTCTTC